The 8 T cell receptor beta chains below were found in one sample sequenced in a study of T cell responses to AZD1222 COVID-19 vaccine. Clones were read by immunoSEQ multiplex PCR, and TCRdb kept only the in-frame ones, dropping some. This table has tens of thousands of clones, under 90% appearing once. The sequencing used peripheral blood, collected on day 0 of AZD1222 vaccination. The receptors were sampled from an adult in good health.

V gene TRBV20-1 combines with J gene TRBJ1-5, with D tentatively TRBD1 (5 bases). V was clipped by 7 bases and J by 6 bases, with 7 bases between them. Germline V gives CDR1 DFQATT, CDR2 SNEGSKA (reference sequence). The CDR3 spans 10 residues. Here the CDR3 DNA reads TGCAGTGTCCAGGGTCAGCCCCAGCATTTT. This translates into CSVQGQPQHF.

This rearrangement joins TRBV5-4 to TRBJ2-1; D is possibly TRBD1 or TRBD2 (6 bases each). This CDR3 spans 15 amino acids. CDR1 is SGHNT and CDR2 is YYREEE in the germline V gene (reference sequence). The germline V and J ends were trimmed by 6 bases and 9 bases, with 22 bases remaining between them. The CDR3 region is CASMGGRGRGVEQFF. CDR3 nucleotide sequence: TGTGCCAGCATGGGGGGCCGGGGCCGAGGGGTTGAGCAGTTCTTC.

V usage is TRBV2 and J usage is TRBJ1-4, with unresolved D. The germline CDR1 and CDR2 sequences are SNHLY and FYNNEI. CDR3 length: 12 amino acids. Deletions cut 3 bases from V and 8 bases from J, with 7 bases between. CDR3 in DNA: TGTGCCAGCAGTGATTCCCGGGAAAAACTGTTTTTT. Translating it yields CASSDSREKLFF.

This clone appeared a single time. The chain combines TRBV28 with TRBJ2-3, with 10 bases matching TRBD2. Trimming removed 6 bases from V and 0 bases from J; junction bases left unmatched: 9. This CDR3 comprises 17 residues. CDR1 is MDHEN and CDR2 is SYDVKM in the germline V gene. CDR3 in amino acids: CASRRLAGDSSTDTQYF. The CDR3 DNA reads TGTGCCAGCAGAAGACTAGCGGGTGACTCTAGCACAGATACGCAGTATTTT.

This chain joins TRBV18 and TRBJ1-6, with D unclear. V lost 3 bases to trimming and J lost 9 bases, with 9 bases between them. Germline lookup yields CDR1 KGHSH and CDR2 LQKENI. The length of the CDR3 is 13 residues. Written as DNA, the CDR3 is TGTGCCAGCTCACCGTCCACCCCTTCACCCCTCCACTTT. It translates to CASSPSTPSPLHF. The full variable domain, in which reference TRBV18 and TRBJ1-6 provide the parts outside the CDR3, is NAGVMQNPRHLVRRRGQEARLRCSPMKGHSHVYWYRQLPEEGLKFMVYLQKENIIDESGMPKERFSAEFPKEGPSILRIQQVVRGDSAAYFCASSPSTPSPLHFGNGTRLTVT.

The chain uses TRBV18 and TRBJ1-5; D is unresolved. With 3 bases removed from V and 4 bases from J, the gap between germline ends came to 10 bases. CDR3 length equals 14 residues. CDR1 is KGHSH, CDR2 LQKENI, per germline. As DNA, the CDR3 is TGTGCCAGCTCACCCCGGACGGGTAATCAGCCCCAGCATTTT. Encoded protein: CASSPRTGNQPQHF.

The chain recombines TRBV11-2 with TRBJ2-2, with 7 bases that match TRBD2. The germline V gene has CDR1 SGHAT and CDR2 FQNNGV. J gave up 0 bases and V 5 bases, and 9 bases lay outside the gene matches. This CDR3 region has 17 residues. The CDR3 DNA is TGTGCCAGCAGCCTTAGGTCTAGCGGCCCGAACACCGGGGAGCTGTTTTTT. This translates into CASSLRSSGPNTGELFF.

This chain joins TRBV27 and TRBJ1-2, with 8 bases identical to TRBD1. CDR1 is MNHEY, CDR2 SMNVEV, per germline (reference sequence). After removal of 4 bases from V and 7 bases from J, the junction contained 11 bases not matched to a gene. This CDR3 is 15 amino acids long. The chain's CDR3 is CASSSAAGQEGGYTF. CDR3 DNA: TGTGCCAGCAGTTCGGCAGCGGGACAGGAGGGTGGCTACACCTTC.